Shown below are 13 T cell receptor beta chains from a single sample sequenced in a study of blood T cell repertoires in COVID-19. Clones were sequenced by immunoSEQ multiplex PCR, and TCRdb holds only the in-frame ones, with some missing. This table has about 140,000 clones, approximately 84% appearing once. Material for sequencing was peripheral blood. These receptors were taken from a human donor in a cohort sampled during active COVID-19.

This clone was detected only a few times. The J gene is TRBJ2-5, the V gene TRBV7-2; D gene uncertain. The CDR3 spans 12 residues. V gave up 1 base and J gave up 5 bases, with 5 bases separating them. CDR1 is SGHTA, CDR2 FQGNSA, per germline. CDR3: CASSLVEETQYF. CDR3 coding DNA: TGTGCCAGCAGCTTAGTTGAGGAGACCCAGTACTTC.

In DNA form, the CDR3 reads TGTGCCAGCAGTCCCAGATATAATTCACCCCTCCACTTT. Its protein is CASSPRYNSPLHF. This chain links TRBV27 with TRBJ1-6; D is unresolved. V dropped 5 bases and J dropped 4 bases, with 6 bases sitting between them. CDR3 size: 13 residues. The V gene's germline CDR1 is MNHEY and CDR2 SMNVEV (reference sequence).

The gene calls are TRBV5-1 and TRBJ2-2, with D perhaps TRBD1 (6 bases). CDR3 length: 16 residues. Looked up from germline, CDR1 is SGHRS and CDR2 is YFSETQ. Trimming removed 1 base from V and 4 bases from J, with 14 bases in between. Here the CDR3 DNA reads TGCGCCAGCAGCTTGAACACAGGGTGGAGCACCGGGGAGCTGTTTTTT. This sequence encodes CASSLNTGWSTGELFF.

This clone appeared once. The V gene is TRBV18, the J gene TRBJ2-1; 9 bases match TRBD2. This CDR3 region has 14 residues. Germline-derived CDR1 and CDR2 are KGHSH and LQKENI. V trimming: 4 bases; J trimming: 9 bases; junction bases outside the gene matches: 7. CDR3 sequence: CASSLEVAGVEQFF. CDR3 bases: TGTGCCAGCTCACTAGAGGTAGCGGGGGTTGAGCAGTTCTTC.

The rearrangement joins TRBV14 to TRBJ2-5; D remains ambiguous. Germline V lookup: CDR1 SGHDN, CDR2 FVKESK. The CDR3 sequence is 13 residues long. The V end was cut by 2 bases, the J end by 2 bases, with 6 bases between. The CDR3, as DNA: TGTGCCAGCAGCCAATGGGCACAAGAGACCCAGTACTTC. Its protein product is CASSQWAQETQYF.

The rearrangement joins TRBV28 to TRBJ2-6, with D unclear. CDR1 is MDHEN and CDR2 is SYDVKM in the germline V gene. The CDR3 is 14 amino acids. V lost 7 bases and J lost 0, with 7 bases in between. The CDR3: CASNDNSGANVLTF. The CDR3 DNA reads TGTGCCAGCAATGACAACTCTGGGGCCAACGTCCTGACTTTC.

This chain connects TRBV12-5 to TRBJ2-1, with 7 nucleotides matching TRBD2. Per the germline V gene, CDR1 is LGHNT and CDR2 is FRNRAP. CDR3 length: 15 amino acids. V was clipped by 1 base and J by 8 bases; unmatched bases: 8. The CDR3 sequence is CASGLDGVAGDEQFF. For the CDR3, the DNA is TGTGCTAGTGGTTTGGACGGCGTGGCGGGGGATGAGCAGTTCTTC.

In the case of this clone: Other DNA sequences in the sample encode the same CDR3. The genes are TRBV10-3 and TRBJ1-1; D is undetermined. This CDR3 contains 13 residues. The germline V gene encodes CDR1 ENHRY and CDR2 SYGVKD. V lost 2 bases, J lost 1 base, and 5 bases lay in between. The CDR3 DNA follows: TGTGCCATCAGTGAGCCCGGGAACACTGAAGCTTTCTTT. Amino acids: CAISEPGNTEAFF.

This clone was seen only once. The V and J genes are TRBV2 and TRBJ1-5; 9 bases agree with TRBD1. V lost 6 bases to trimming and J lost 7 bases; unmatched junction nucleotides: 7. CDR1 and CDR2 (germline): SNHLY, FYNNEI. The CDR3 consists of 14 residues. CDR3 nucleotides: TGTGCCAGCAGCACCGGGACAGGGTACCAGCCCCAGCATTTT. Translated: CASSTGTGYQPQHF.

The gene calls are TRBV3-1 (or the pseudogene TRBV3-2) and TRBJ1-5; no firm D call. CDR1 LGHDT and CDR2 YNNKEL come from the germline V gene (reference sequence). The V gene lost 4 bases and the J gene lost 4 bases, with 8 bases spanning the gap. The CDR3 spans 13 residues. CDR3 region: CASSRAVNQPQHF. The CDR3 nucleotides are TGTGCCAGCAGCCGTGCAGTTAATCAGCCCCAGCATTTT.

The chain is built from TRBV3-1 (or the pseudogene TRBV3-2) and TRBJ1-6, with D possibly TRBD1 on 6 matching bases. V gave up 4 bases and J gave up 3 bases, with 7 bases separating them. Germline CDR1 and CDR2: LGHDT and YNNKEL (reference sequence). The CDR3 runs to 14 residues. The CDR3, as DNA: TGTGCCAGCAGCCCGACAGGCTATAATTCACCCCTCCACTTT. Encoded protein: CASSPTGYNSPLHF.

The chain links TRBV19 to TRBJ2-5, with TRBD2 matching over 8 bases. Germline loops: CDR1 LNHDA, CDR2 SQIVND (reference sequence). This CDR3 has 16 amino acids. J was trimmed by 5 bases and V by 4 bases; bases with no gene match: 12. The CDR3 nucleotides are TGTGCCAGTAGTAAGAGTGCGCGGGGGGCCGGTGAGACCCAGTACTTC. It codes for CASSKSARGAGETQYF.

This chain joins TRBV5-6 and TRBJ1-1; a possible D gene is TRBD1 (5 bases). The CDR3 loop spans 12 amino acids. Trimming took off 0 bases at V and 8 bases at J, with 8 bases between the two ends. The germline CDR1 and CDR2 sequences are SGHDT and YYEEEE. CDR3 nucleotide sequence: TGTGCCAGCAGCTTGGGCGACAGAGAAGCTTTCTTT. This codes for CASSLGDREAFF.